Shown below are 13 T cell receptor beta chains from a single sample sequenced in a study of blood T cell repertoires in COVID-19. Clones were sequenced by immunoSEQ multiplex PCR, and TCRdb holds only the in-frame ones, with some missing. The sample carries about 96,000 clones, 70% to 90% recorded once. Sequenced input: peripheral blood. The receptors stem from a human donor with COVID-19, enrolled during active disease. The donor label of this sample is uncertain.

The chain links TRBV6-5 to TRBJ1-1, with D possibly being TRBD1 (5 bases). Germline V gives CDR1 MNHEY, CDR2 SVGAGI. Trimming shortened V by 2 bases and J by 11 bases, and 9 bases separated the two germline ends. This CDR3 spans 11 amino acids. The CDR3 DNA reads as TGTGCCAGCAGTTACACGGGGGAGGCTTTCTTT. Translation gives CASSYTGEAFF.

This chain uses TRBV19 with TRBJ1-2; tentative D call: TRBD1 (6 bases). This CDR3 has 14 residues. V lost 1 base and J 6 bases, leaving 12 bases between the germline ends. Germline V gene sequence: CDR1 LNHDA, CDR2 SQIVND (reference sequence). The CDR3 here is CASSIVSTGNGYTF. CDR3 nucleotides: TGTGCCAGTAGTATAGTTTCGACAGGCAATGGCTACACCTTC.

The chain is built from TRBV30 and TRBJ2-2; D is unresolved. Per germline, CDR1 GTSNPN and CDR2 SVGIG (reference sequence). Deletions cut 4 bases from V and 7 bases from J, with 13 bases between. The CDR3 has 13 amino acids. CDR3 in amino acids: CAWNALILGELFF. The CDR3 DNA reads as TGTGCCTGGAATGCGTTGATTCTCGGGGAGCTGTTTTTT.

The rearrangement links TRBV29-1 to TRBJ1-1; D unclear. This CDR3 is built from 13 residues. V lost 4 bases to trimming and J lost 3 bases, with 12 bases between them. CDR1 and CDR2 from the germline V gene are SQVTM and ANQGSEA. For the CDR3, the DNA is TGCAGCGTTGGGTTGTACACCTACACTGAAGCTTTCTTT. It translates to CSVGLYTYTEAFF.

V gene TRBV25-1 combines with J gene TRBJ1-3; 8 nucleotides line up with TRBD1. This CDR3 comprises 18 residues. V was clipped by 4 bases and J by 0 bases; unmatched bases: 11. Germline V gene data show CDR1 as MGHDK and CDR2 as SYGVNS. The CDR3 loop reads CASSGLGGQAISGNTIYF. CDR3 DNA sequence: TGTGCCAGCAGTGGGCTCGGGGGACAGGCTATCTCTGGAAACACCATATATTTT. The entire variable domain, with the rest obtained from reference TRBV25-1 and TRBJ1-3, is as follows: EADIYQTPRYLVIGTGKKITLECSQTMGHDKMYWYQQDPGMELHLIHYSYGVNSTEKGDLSSESTVSRIRTEHFPLTLESARPSHTSQYLCASSGLGGQAISGNTIYFGEGSWLTVV.

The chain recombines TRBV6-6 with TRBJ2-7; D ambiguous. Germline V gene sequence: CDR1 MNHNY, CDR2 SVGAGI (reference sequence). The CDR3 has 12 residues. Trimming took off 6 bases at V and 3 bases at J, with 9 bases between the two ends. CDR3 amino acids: CASSKDFYEQYF. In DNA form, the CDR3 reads TGTGCCAGCAGCAAAGACTTCTACGAGCAGTACTTC.

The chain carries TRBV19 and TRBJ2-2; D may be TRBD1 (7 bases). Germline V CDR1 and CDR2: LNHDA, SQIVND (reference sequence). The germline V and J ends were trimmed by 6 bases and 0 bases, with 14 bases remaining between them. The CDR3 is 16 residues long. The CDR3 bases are TGTGCCAGTAGGGAAACAGGGGACTCGAACACCGGGGAGCTGTTTTTT. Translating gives CASRETGDSNTGELFF. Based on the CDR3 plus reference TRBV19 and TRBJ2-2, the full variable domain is DGGITQSPKYLFRKEGQNVTLSCEQNLNHDAMYWYRQDPGQGLRLIYYSQIVNDFQKGDIAEGYSVSREKKESFPLTVTSAQKNPTAFYLCASRETGDSNTGELFFGEGSRLTVL.

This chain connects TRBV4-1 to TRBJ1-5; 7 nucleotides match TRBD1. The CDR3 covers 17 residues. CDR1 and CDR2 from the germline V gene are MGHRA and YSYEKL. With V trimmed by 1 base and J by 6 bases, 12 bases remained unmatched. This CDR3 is CASSQVLEKGAGQPQHF. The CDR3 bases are TGCGCCAGCAGCCAAGTCCTCGAGAAGGGGGCCGGTCAGCCCCAGCATTTT.

Written as DNA, the CDR3 is TGTGCCAGCAGCTTAGATCCAGTGGGGGAGGGCAATGAGCAGTTCTTC. Protein: CASSLDPVGEGNEQFF. V usage is TRBV11-3 and J usage is TRBJ2-1, with 7 bases fitting TRBD2. CDR1 is SGHNT and CDR2 is YENEEA in the germline V gene. J was trimmed by 6 bases and V by 0 bases; bases with no gene match: 8. The CDR3 has 16 residues.

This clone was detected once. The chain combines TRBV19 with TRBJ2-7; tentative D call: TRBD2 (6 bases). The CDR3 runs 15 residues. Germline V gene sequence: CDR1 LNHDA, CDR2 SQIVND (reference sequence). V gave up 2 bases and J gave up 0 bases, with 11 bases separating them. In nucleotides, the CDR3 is TGTGCCAGTAGTATATGGCAGGGAGGCTCCTACGAGCAGTACTTC. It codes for CASSIWQGGSYEQYF. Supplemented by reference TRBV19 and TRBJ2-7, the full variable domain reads DGGITQSPKYLFRKEGQNVTLSCEQNLNHDAMYWYRQDPGQGLRLIYYSQIVNDFQKGDIAEGYSVSREKKESFPLTVTSAQKNPTAFYLCASSIWQGGSYEQYFGPGTRLTVT.

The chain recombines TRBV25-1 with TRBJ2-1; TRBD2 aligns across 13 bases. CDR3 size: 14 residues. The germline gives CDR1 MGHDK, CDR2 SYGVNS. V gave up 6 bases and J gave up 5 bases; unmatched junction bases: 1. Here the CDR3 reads CASSGTSGNNEQFF. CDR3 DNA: TGTGCCAGCAGCGGGACTAGCGGGAACAATGAGCAGTTCTTC.

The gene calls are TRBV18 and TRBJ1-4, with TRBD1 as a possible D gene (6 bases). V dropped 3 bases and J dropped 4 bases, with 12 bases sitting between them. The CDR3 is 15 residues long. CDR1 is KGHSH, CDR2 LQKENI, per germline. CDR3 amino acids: CASSPPTGFNEKLFF. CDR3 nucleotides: TGTGCCAGCTCACCCCCGACAGGCTTTAATGAAAAACTGTTTTTT.

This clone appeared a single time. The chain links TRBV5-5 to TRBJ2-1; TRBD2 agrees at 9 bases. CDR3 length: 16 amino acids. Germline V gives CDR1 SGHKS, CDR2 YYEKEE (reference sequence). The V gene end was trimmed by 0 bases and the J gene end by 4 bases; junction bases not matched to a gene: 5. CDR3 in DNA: TGTGCCAGCAGCTTGGGGAGTAGCGGGGGTTACAATGAGCAGTTCTTC. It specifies CASSLGSSGGYNEQFF.